These 6 T cell receptor beta chains share one sample of origin, sequenced in a study of blood T cell repertoires in COVID-19. Sequencing was performed with immunoSEQ multiplex PCR; in TCRdb, only in-frame clones are kept and a portion is missing. The profile shows over 150,000 clones, approximately 80% of them singletons. Sequencing input: peripheral blood. The receptor set was obtained from a woman of 80 years or more with COVID-19, enrolled during active disease.

In regard to this clone: Germline is not matched at one junction end, which may reflect a read error. The rearrangement links TRBV7-8 to TRBJ2-7; D uncertain. CDR3 length: 14 amino acids. The V gene's germline CDR1 is SGHVS and CDR2 FQNEAQ. The DNA for the CDR3 is TGTGCCGGCAGCTTACTTCACGGGTCCTACGAGCAGTACTTC. Translating it yields CAGSLLHGSYEQYF.

J is TRBJ1-1 and V is TRBV10-3; D is perhaps TRBD1 (6 bases). The CDR3 contains 17 residues. Trimming stripped 3 bases from V and 2 bases from J, with 19 bases between. Per the germline V gene, CDR1 is ENHRY and CDR2 is SYGVKD. The chain's CDR3 is CAISDHYRVVKNTEAFF. Written as DNA, the CDR3 is TGTGCCATCAGTGACCACTACAGGGTAGTCAAAAACACTGAAGCTTTCTTT.

V gene TRBV28 combines with J gene TRBJ1-2; no clear D. The V gene lost 5 bases and the J gene lost 4 bases, with 8 bases spanning the gap. From germline, CDR1 is MDHEN and CDR2 SYDVKM. This CDR3 is 12 amino acids long. The DNA for the CDR3 is TGTGCCAGCAGTCGTACAGTCTATGGCTACACCTTC. Protein product: CASSRTVYGYTF.

J is TRBJ2-5 and V is TRBV2, with 7 positions matching TRBD1. Trimming cost V 10 bases and J 3 bases; bases outside gene matches: 11. This CDR3 has 14 residues. CDR1 and CDR2 (germline): SNHLY, FYNNEI. This CDR3 is CATKGAHLEETQYF. Written as DNA, the CDR3 is TGTGCCACAAAGGGGGCTCACCTTGAAGAGACCCAGTACTTC.

The chain employs TRBV6-2 or TRBV6-3 and TRBJ1-5; 9 bases align to TRBD1. The germline V gene encodes CDR1 MNHEY and CDR2 SVGEGT. The CDR3 is 16 residues long. Trimming at V came to 5 bases and at J to 3 bases, leaving 8 bases not matched to a gene. The chain's CDR3 is CASSPGQGKVNQPQHF. The CDR3 DNA follows: TGTGCCAGCAGTCCGGGACAGGGAAAGGTCAATCAGCCCCAGCATTTT.

This chain connects TRBV7-8 to TRBJ2-7; D is perhaps TRBD2 (6 bases). The CDR3 loop spans 13 amino acids. CDR1 SGHVS and CDR2 FQNEAQ come from the germline V gene. Trimming stripped 0 bases from V and 4 bases from J, with 7 bases between. CDR3 sequence: CASSLAGGYEQYF. DNA of the CDR3: TGTGCCAGCAGCTTAGCGGGGGGTTACGAGCAGTACTTC.